Below are 17 T cell receptor beta chains sequenced from a single sample in a study of CD8+CD57+ T cells in acquired aplastic anemia. Genomic DNA provided the template from which TCR beta VDJ and CDR3 profiles were obtained. TCRdb re-analysed the reads in MiXCR, keeping a single row per CDR3 protein. This table has some 170,000 distinct CDR3 sequences, around 48% appearing once. Selection for sequencing was limited to patients who had shown CD8+CD57+ cell expansion by flow cytometry. The sequencing input was sorted CD4+, CD8+, or CD8+CD57+ T cells (not recorded which) from PBMCs. The receptor set was obtained from a human donor with aplastic anemia.

This clonotype was detected only a few times. The chain carries TRBV7-6 and TRBJ2-7; 7 bases map to TRBD1. The J segment lost 4 bases and the V segment lost 6 bases, leaving 6 bases of the junction unmatched. This CDR3 is built from 13 residues. The germline CDR1 and CDR2 sequences are SGHVS and FNYEAQ. The CDR3 sequence: CASRQGTEYEQYF. The CDR3 DNA follows: TGTGCCAGCAGACAGGGGACGGAGTACGAGCAGTACTTC. The whole variable domain, remainder taken from reference TRBV7-6 and TRBJ2-7, is GAGVSQSPRYKVTKRGQDVALRCDPISGHVSLYWYRQALGQGPEFLTYFNYEAQQDKSGLPNDRFSAERPEGSISTLTIQRTEQRDSAMYRCASRQGTEYEQYFGPGTRLTVT.

This clonotype was observed a single time. The DNA for the CDR3 is TGCAGCGTTGTACTAGCGGCTAGCACAGATACGCAGTATTTT. Encoded protein: CSVVLAASTDTQYF. The chain is built from TRBV29-1 and TRBJ2-3; TRBD2 matches at 8 bases. Germline assignment: CDR1 SQVTM and CDR2 ANQGSEA. Trimming cost V 4 bases and J 0 bases; bases outside gene matches: 3. The CDR3 has 14 residues.

The rearrangement links TRBV19 to TRBJ2-7; TRBD1 agrees at 7 bases. There are 15 residues in the CDR3. V was clipped by 5 bases and J by 3 bases; unmatched bases: 10. The V gene's germline CDR1 is LNHDA and CDR2 SQIVND (reference sequence). In DNA, the CDR3 is TGTGCCAGTAGTGTACCGGGACAGACCTACTACGAGCAGTACTTC. Translation: CASSVPGQTYYEQYF.

This clonotype was seen ten or more times. The chain is built from TRBV12-3 or TRBV12-4 and TRBJ1-1; TRBD1 is a possible D gene (6 bases). V gave up 7 bases and J gave up 7 bases, with 16 bases separating them. This CDR3 has 13 amino acids. The CDR3 nucleotides read TGTGCCAGCACCCTAAGAGGGGGAGGTGAAGCTTTCTTT. This codes for CASTLRGGGEAFF.

This clonotype was observed many times. The chain uses TRBV10-3 and TRBJ1-3; tentative D call: TRBD1 (6 bases). Germline V CDR1 and CDR2: ENHRY, SYGVKD. Deletions cut 3 bases from V and 4 bases from J, with 16 bases between. The CDR3 covers 16 residues. The CDR3 nucleotides are TGTGCCATCAGTGAAGGGACACCAGGAGTCGGAAACACCATATATTTT. Encoded protein: CAISEGTPGVGNTIYF.

The CDR3 region has the DNA TGTGCCTGGAACGTAAACACTGAAGCTTTCTTT. Residues: CAWNVNTEAFF. This rearrangement joins TRBV30 to TRBJ1-1; no clear D. Germline CDR1 is GTSNPN and CDR2 is SVGIG (reference sequence). The V end was cut by 4 bases, the J end by 2 bases, with 5 bases between. The CDR3 has 11 amino acids.

This clonotype was counted ten times or more. The CDR3 loop is CASSYTPMTDTQYF. Here the CDR3 DNA reads TGTGCCAGCAGTTACACCCCTATGACAGATACGCAGTATTTT. J is TRBJ2-3 and V is TRBV6-5; no clear D. Germline V lookup: CDR1 MNHEY, CDR2 SVGAGI. The length of the CDR3 is 14 residues. Trimming stripped 2 bases from V and 3 bases from J, with 9 bases between.

The chain uses TRBV20-1 and TRBJ2-1, with TRBD2 as a possible D gene (5 bases). Looked up from germline, CDR1 is DFQATT and CDR2 is SNEGSKA (reference sequence). The CDR3 is 15 amino acids. Trimming took 1 base from V and 0 from J, leaving 10 bases between them. CDR3 nucleotide sequence: TGCAGTGCTAGAGGCGGAGGAAGCTCCTACAATGAGCAGTTCTTC. Translation: CSARGGGSSYNEQFF.

This clonotype was observed many times. The J gene is TRBJ2-7, the V gene TRBV6-5; unclear D gene. V dropped 2 bases and J dropped 0 bases, with 11 bases sitting between them. The germline gives CDR1 MNHEY, CDR2 SVGAGI. This CDR3 comprises 15 residues. This CDR3 reads CASSYAEHPSYEQYF. CDR3 coding DNA: TGTGCCAGCAGTTACGCCGAACACCCCTCCTACGAGCAGTACTTC.

The chain recombines TRBV10-3 with TRBJ1-1; D is possibly TRBD1 (5 bases). Trimming removed 2 bases at V and 4 bases at J, with 8 bases between. The CDR3 length is 13 residues. Per germline, CDR1 ENHRY and CDR2 SYGVKD. In nucleotides, the CDR3 is TGTGCCATCAGTGAGCCGGGGGGCACTGAAGCTTTCTTT. Encoded protein: CAISEPGGTEAFF.

This clonotype was counted at least ten times. This chain joins TRBV19 and TRBJ2-3; D gene unclear. Trimming left V 5 bases short and J 8 bases short, with 11 bases between. This CDR3 comprises 12 residues. Germline lookup yields CDR1 LNHDA and CDR2 SQIVND (reference sequence). CDR3 loop: CASSPGPGTQYF. CDR3 bases: TGTGCCAGTAGTCCCGGGCCAGGTACGCAGTATTTT.

In its sample, this clonotype was seen many times. This chain joins TRBV19 and TRBJ1-5; D is unresolved. The germline CDR1 and CDR2 sequences are LNHDA and SQIVND (reference sequence). The germline V and J ends were trimmed by 3 bases and 2 bases, with 8 bases remaining between them. CDR3 size: 14 residues. This CDR3 is CASSIRQGNQPQHF. CDR3 coding DNA: TGTGCCAGTAGTATTCGACAAGGCAATCAGCCCCAGCATTTT.

About this clonotype: Here the CDR3 omits its conserved ending phenylalanine or tryptophan, so a read error is the likely source. The chain couples TRBV19 to TRBJ1-1, with D maybe TRBD1 (6 bases). CDR1 is LNHDA and CDR2 is SQIVND in the germline V gene (reference sequence). The CDR3 runs 14 residues. Deletions cut 6 bases from V and 6 bases from J, with 17 bases between. Written as DNA, the CDR3 is TGTGCCAGTAGGGGGGCGGGGAGGTGGGCTGAAGCTTTCCTT. This encodes CASRGAGRWAEAFL.

This clonotype came up many times. The genes are TRBV24-1 and TRBJ2-1; D is unresolved. This CDR3 contains 13 residues. The germline CDR1 and CDR2 sequences are KGHDR and SFDVKD. V gave up 5 bases and J gave up 5 bases, with 9 bases separating them. The CDR3 nucleotides are TGTGCCACCAGTGTGGGTCTCAACAATGAGCAGTTCTTC. This translates into CATSVGLNNEQFF.

The genes are TRBV2 and TRBJ1-1, with D possibly TRBD1 on 5 matching bases. V was cut by 7 bases and J by 11 bases, with 14 bases left in between. This CDR3 contains 11 residues. Germline V gene sequence: CDR1 SNHLY, CDR2 FYNNEI. CDR3 region: CASTQGSFAFF. The CDR3 DNA reads TGTGCCAGCACTCAGGGAAGTTTCGCTTTCTTT.

This clonotype appeared many times. This chain links TRBV7-6 with TRBJ2-7; TRBD1 matches 12 bases. Germline CDR1 and CDR2: SGHVS and FNYEAQ. The CDR3 is made up of 17 amino acids. V trimming: 5 bases; J trimming: 1 base; junction bases outside the gene matches: 9. The CDR3 loop reads CASSIGTGGYQSYEQYF. CDR3 coding DNA: TGTGCCAGCAGCATCGGGACAGGGGGCTATCAGTCCTACGAGCAGTACTTC.

This clonotype has a count of ten or more. The chain joins TRBV19 to TRBJ1-1, with a weak D call TRBD1 (6 bases). Germline V gene lookup returns CDR1 LNHDA and CDR2 SQIVND (reference sequence). Trimming took 6 bases from V and 1 from J, leaving 12 bases between them. CDR3 length equals 14 residues. This CDR3 is CASRTRTANTEAFF. Written as DNA, the CDR3 is TGTGCCAGTAGAACCCGGACAGCGAACACTGAAGCTTTCTTT.